There are a few counts of the clone carrying this TCR beta chain. Its matching antigen is unknown. The investigators reverse transcribed all of the isolated RNA, so they sequenced expressed TCRB transcripts. Profiling relied on immunoSEQ multiplex PCR, and the TCRdb table lists in-frame clones only, not all of them. In the table there are about 280,000 clones, 15% of which are singletons. This entry comes from a study of beta chain features in type 1 diabetes. General study results and limits: A moderate, significant TCRB CDR3 shortening appeared in type 1 diabetes across four CD4+ subsets.

Germline V gene data show CDR1 as MDHEN and CDR2 as SYDVKM. Deletions cut 5 bases from V and 9 bases from J, with 11 bases between. The CDR3 totals 12 residues. This chain connects TRBV28 to TRBJ2-1; D gene ambiguous. Sequencing input: naive CD4+ T cells from blood. The TCR comes from a young man with type 1 diabetes. In nucleotides, the CDR3 is TGTGCCAGCAGTCCCCGGTCCGGTGAGCAGTTCTTC. Its translation: CASSPRSGEQFF.